The T cell receptor (beta chain) described here comes from a study of T cells expressing NK-cell markers. Study-wide context: Sorted CD3+CD56-NKG2C+, CD3+CD56+NKG2C+ and CD3+CD56+NKG2C- T cells supplied the TCR beta repertoires.

Study results and caveats: The dominant NKG2C+ clonotypes represented about 1.0-8% of CD8+ T cells in several donors.

The CDR3 consists of 18 residues. Looked up from germline, CDR1 is SGHVS and CDR2 is FNYEAQ. Researchers built TCR beta cDNA using 5'RACE template switching with UMIs. From the 5' RACE reads, TCRdb lists one entry per CDR3 protein and no DNA. The sample holds about 540,000 distinct CDR3 sequences. Details on this clonotype: The target antigen is unknown.

The J gene is TRBJ1-1, the V gene TRBV7-6; as DNA is missing, the TRBD1 call by TCRdb cannot be tested. The sequenced sample was blood T cells: a sorted CD56 or NKG2C T cell subset, CD4+ or CD8+ T cells, or bulk PBMC T cells (not recorded which). The sequence was collected from a man younger than 35 in good health. Here the CDR3 reads CASTELPPSRKKNTEAFF.